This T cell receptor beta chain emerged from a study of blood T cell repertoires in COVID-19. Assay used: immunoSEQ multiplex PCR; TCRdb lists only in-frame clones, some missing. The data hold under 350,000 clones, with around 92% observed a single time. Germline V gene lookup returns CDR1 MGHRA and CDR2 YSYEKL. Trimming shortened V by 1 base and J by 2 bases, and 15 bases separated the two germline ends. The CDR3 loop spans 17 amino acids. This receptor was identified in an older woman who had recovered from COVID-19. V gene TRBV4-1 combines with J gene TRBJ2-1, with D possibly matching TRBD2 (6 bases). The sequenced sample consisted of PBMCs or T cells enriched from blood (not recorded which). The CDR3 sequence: CASSQVLGDLTYNEQFF. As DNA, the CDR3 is TGCGCCAGCAGCCAAGTACTTGGGGACTTAACCTACAATGAGCAGTTCTTC.